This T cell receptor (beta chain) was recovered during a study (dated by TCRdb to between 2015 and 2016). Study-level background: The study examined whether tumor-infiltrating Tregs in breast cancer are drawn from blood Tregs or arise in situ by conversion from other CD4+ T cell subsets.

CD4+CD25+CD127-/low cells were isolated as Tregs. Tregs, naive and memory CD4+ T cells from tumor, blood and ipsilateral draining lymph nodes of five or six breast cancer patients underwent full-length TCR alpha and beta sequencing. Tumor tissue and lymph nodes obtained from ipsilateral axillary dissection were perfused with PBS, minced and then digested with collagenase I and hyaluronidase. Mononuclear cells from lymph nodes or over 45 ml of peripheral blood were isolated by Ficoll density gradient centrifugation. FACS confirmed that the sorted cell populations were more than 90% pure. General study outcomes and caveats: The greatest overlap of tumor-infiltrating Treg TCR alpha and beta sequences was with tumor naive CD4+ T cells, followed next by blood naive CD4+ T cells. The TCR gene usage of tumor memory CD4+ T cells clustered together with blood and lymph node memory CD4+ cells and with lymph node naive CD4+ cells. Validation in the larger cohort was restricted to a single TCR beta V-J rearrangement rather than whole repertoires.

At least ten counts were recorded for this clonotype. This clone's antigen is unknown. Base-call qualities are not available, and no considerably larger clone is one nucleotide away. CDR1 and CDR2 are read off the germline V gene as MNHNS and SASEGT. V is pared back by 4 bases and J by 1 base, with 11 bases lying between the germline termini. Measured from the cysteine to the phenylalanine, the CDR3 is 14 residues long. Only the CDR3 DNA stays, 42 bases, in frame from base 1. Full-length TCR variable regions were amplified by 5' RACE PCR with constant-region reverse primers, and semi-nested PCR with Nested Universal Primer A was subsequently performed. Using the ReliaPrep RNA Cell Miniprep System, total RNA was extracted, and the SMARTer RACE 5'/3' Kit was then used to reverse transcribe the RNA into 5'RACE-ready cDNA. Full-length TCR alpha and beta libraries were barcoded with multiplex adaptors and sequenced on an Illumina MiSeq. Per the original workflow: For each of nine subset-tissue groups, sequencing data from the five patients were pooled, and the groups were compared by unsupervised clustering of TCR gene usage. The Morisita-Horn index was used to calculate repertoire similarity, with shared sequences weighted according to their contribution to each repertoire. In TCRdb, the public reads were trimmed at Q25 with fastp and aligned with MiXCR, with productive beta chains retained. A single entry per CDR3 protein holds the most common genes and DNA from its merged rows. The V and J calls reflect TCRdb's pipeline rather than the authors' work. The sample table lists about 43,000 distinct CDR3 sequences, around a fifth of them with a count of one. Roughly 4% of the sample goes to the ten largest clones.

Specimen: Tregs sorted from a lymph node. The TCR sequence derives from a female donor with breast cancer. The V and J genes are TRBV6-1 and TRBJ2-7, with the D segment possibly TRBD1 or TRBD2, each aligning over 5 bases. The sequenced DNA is TGTGCCAGCAGTGTCCGGGACGGATCCTACGAGCAGTACTTC. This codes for CASSVRDGSYEQYF.